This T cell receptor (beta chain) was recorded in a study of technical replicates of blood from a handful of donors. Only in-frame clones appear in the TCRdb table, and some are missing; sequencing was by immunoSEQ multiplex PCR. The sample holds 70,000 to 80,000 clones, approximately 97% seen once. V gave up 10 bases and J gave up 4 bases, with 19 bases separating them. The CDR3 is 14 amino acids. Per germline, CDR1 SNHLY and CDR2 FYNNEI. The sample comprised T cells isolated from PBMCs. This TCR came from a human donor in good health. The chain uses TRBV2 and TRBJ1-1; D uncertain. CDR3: CATSNWHESTEAFF. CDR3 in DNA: TGTGCCACTAGCAATTGGCACGAGTCCACTGAAGCTTTCTTT.